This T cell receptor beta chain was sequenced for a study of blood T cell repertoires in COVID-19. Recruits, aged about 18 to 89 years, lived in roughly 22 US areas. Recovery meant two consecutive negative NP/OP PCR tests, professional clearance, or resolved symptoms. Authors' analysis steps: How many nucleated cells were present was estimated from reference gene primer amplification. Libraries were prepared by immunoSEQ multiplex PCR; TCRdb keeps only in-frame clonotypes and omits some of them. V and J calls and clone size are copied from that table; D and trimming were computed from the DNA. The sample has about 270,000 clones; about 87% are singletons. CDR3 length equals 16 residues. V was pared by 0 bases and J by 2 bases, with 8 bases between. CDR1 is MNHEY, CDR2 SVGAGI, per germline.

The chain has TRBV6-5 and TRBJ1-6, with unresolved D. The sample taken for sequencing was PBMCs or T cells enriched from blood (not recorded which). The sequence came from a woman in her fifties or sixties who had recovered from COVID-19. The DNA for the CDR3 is TGTGCCAGCAGTTACTCGAGGATCCCCTATAATTCACCCCTCCACTTT. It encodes CASSYSRIPYNSPLHF.